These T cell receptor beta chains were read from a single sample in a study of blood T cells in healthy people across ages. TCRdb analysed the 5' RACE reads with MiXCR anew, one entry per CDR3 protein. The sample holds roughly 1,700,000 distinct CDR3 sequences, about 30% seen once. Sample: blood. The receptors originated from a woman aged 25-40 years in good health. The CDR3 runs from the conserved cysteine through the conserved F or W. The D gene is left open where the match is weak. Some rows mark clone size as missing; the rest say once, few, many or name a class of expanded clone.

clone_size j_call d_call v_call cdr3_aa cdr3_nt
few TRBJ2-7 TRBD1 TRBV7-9 CASSARDRGIHEQYF TGTGCCAGCAGCGCCCGGGACAGGGGTATTCACGAGCAGTACTTC
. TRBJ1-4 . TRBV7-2 CASSFSGPNEKLFF TGTGCCAGCAGCTTCAGCGGTCCTAATGAAAAACTGTTTTTT
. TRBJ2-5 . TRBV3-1 CASSQRGATHNEQYF TGTGCCAGCAGCCAAAGGGGGGCGACCCACAATGAGCAGTACTTC
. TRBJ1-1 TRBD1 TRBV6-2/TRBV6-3 CASRTGGSSTEAFF TGTGCCAGCAGGACAGGGGGAAGTAGCACTGAAGCTTTCTTT
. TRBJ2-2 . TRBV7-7 CASSLGRISGTGELFF TGTGCCAGCAGCTTAGGCCGAATTAGCGGCACCGGGGAGCTGTTTTTT
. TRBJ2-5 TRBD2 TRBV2 CASSNTLQRLAPAQYF TGTGCCAGCAGTAATACCTTACAAAGACTAGCGCCAGCCCAGTACTTC
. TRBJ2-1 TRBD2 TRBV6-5 CASSTSGGGCNEQFF TGTGCCAGCAGTACTAGCGGGGGGGGATGCAATGAGCAGTTCTTC
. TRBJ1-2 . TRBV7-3 CASSSTPRGLEGYTF TGTGCCAGCAGTTCTACGCCCCGGGGGTTAGAGGGCTACACCTTC
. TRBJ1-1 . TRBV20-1 CRGGHNTEAFF TGCAGGGGGGGACATAACACTGAAGCTTTCTTT
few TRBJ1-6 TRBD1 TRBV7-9 CASSPVPGTGTPGSPLHF TGTGCCAGCAGCCCTGTCCCCGGGACAGGTACTCCCGGTTCACCCCTCCACTTT
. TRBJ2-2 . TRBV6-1 CASTNRVWLFF TGTGCCAGCACAAACAGGGTCTGGCTGTTTTTT
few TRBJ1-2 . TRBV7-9 CASSLFEAGSGYTF TGTGCCAGCAGCTTATTCGAGGCAGGTTCTGGCTACACCTTC
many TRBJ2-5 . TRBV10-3 CAISARAANQPETQYF TGTGCCATCAGTGCCCGGGCAGCAAATCAACCAGAGACCCAGTACTTC
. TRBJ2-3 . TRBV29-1 CSVGARATDTQYF TGCAGCGTTGGGGCTAGAGCCACAGATACGCAGTATTTT
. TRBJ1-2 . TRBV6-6 CASSYGVRAYGYTF TGTGCCAGCAGTTACGGGGTACGGGCCTATGGCTACACCTTC
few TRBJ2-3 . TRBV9 CASSLLDPDTQYF TGTGCCAGCAGCCTACTCGACCCAGATACGCAGTATTTT
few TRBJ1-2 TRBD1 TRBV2 CASTLDRDGVGYGYTF TGTGCCAGCACACTTGACAGGGACGGGGTCGGCTATGGCTACACCTTC
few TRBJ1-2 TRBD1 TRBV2 CASIRRDRGVYTF TGTGCCAGCATTCGCCGGGACAGAGGTGTCTACACCTTC
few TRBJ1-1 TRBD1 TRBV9 CASSVWATGGTEAFF TGTGCCAGCAGCGTATGGGCTACAGGGGGCACTGAAGCTTTCTTT
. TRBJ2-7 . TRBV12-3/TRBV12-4 CASSFLQGSTYEQYF TGTGCCAGCAGTTTTCTCCAGGGAAGTACCTACGAGCAGTACTTC
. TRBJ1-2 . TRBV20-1 CSARPPEWKGYTF TGCAGTGCTAGACCCCCGGAGTGGAAGGGCTACACCTTC
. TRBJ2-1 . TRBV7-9 CASSFPGGASQETQFF TGTGCCAGCAGCTTCCCGGGGGGCGCATCCCAAGAGACCCAGTTCTTC
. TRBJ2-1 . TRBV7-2 CASSLALGGGDNEQFF TGTGCCAGCAGCTTGGCTCTAGGGGGAGGGGACAATGAGCAGTTCTTC